Listed here is a single TCR beta chain. This sample was included in a study of molecular identifiers for immune sequencing clone quantification. Sorting selected naive CD8 T cells with a CD8+CD4-CCR7+CD45RA+ phenotype. Previously described methods and listed TCR primers produced bulk TCR libraries. TCRdb analysed the PCR reads with MiXCR anew, one entry per CDR3 protein. In the table there are under 600,000 distinct CDR3 sequences, over 20% of which are singletons. The CDR3 is made up of 17 amino acids. Trimming stripped 2 bases from V and 0 bases from J, with 13 bases between. Germline lookup yields CDR1 SEHNR and CDR2 FQNEAQ (reference sequence).

The sequenced sample was naive CD8+ T cells from blood, with Jurkat cell RNA spiked in. The subset here: FACS-sorted CD8+CD4-CCR7+CD45RA+ naive T cells. The clonotype comes from a human donor in good health. Some libraries in this study had Jurkat cell RNA spiked in. The rearrangement joins TRBV7-9 to TRBJ1-4, with D maybe TRBD1 (5 bases). DNA of the CDR3: TGTGCCAGCAGCTTAACAGACAGCCGTGCAACTAATGAAAAACTGTTTTTT. Translating it yields CASSLTDSRATNEKLFF.